This T cell receptor beta chain is drawn from a study of blood T cell repertoires in COVID-19. About the research overall: Donors in the United States, Italy and Spain gave samples during acute or convalescent COVID-19.

Source study methods: The authors estimated nucleated cell counts from reference gene primer amplification. Using immunoSEQ multiplex PCR, the repertoire was profiled, and TCRdb retains in-frame clones only, with some absent. That table gives V, J and clone size, and the DNA gave D and trimming. The sample records about 400,000 clones, roughly 90% being singletons. The CDR3 spans 10 residues. The germline V gene encodes CDR1 MDHEN and CDR2 SYDVKM. This clone was recorded a few times. The sequence derives from a man in his forties or fifties with acute or convalescent COVID-19. V is TRBV28 and J is TRBJ1-6; D remains ambiguous. The specimen was peripheral blood. The CDR3 sequence: CVSGSSPLHF. The CDR3 nucleotides are TGTGTCTCCGGGAGTTCACCCCTCCACTTT.